This TCR beta chain is drawn from a study of blood T cell repertoires in COVID-19. Germline V gives CDR1 LGHNA, CDR2 YSLEER. CDR3 length equals 15 residues. V lost 4 bases, J lost 2 bases, and 14 bases lay in between. The repertoire was sequenced with immunoSEQ multiplex PCR; TCRdb's copy has only in-frame clones and lacks some. The table shows 110,000 or so clones, with approximately 91% occurring only once. The receptor was derived from a woman in her sixties or seventies who had recovered from COVID-19. V gene TRBV4-3 combines with J gene TRBJ1-1; possibly TRBD1 for D (6 bases). Sequenced input: peripheral blood. Here the CDR3 DNA reads TGCGCCAGCAGCCGCGTAACAGGGTCCAACACTGAAGCTTTCTTT. This translates into CASSRVTGSNTEAFF.